Listed here are 20 T cell receptor beta chains from one sample, sequenced in a study of cytotoxic CD8 clonotypes in ibrutinib-treated CLL (dated by TCRdb to the early 2020s). What the time point label conveys for this sample: roughly 2 years on ibrutinib. Receptor amplification or capture employed the immunoSEQ multiplex PCR assay. TCRdb retrieved this table from immuneACCESS and kept in-frame rearrangements only. Not all clones are present; in checked studies, unresolved V genes account for under half, and no reason is known for the remainder. Recorded for this sample are approximately 200,000 clones; over 55% of them occurred a single time. The top ten hold roughly 13% of the sample. The sequencing used PBMCs, collected after 24 months of ibrutinib treatment. These TCRs come from a human donor with chronic lymphocytic leukemia.

V and J are TRBV6-5 and TRBJ1-5; tentatively, D is TRBD1 (5 bases). Between the trimmed V and J ends, which lost 5 bases and 3 bases, there was a span of 8 bases. Per germline, CDR1 MNHEY and CDR2 SVGAGI. CDR3 length equals 13 residues. CDR3 DNA: TGTGCCAGCAGTGACAGCTACAATCAGCCCCAGCATTTT. Residues: CASSDSYNQPQHF.

This chain joins TRBV27 and TRBJ1-5; 9 bases line up with TRBD1. CDR1 and CDR2 (germline): MNHEY, SMNVEV (reference sequence). V trimming: 1 base; J trimming: 4 bases; junction bases outside the gene matches: 17. The CDR3 is 20 residues long. The CDR3 nucleotides are TGTGCCAGCAGTTTATTTAGCCCCGGGACAGGGAGGGCAAGTAATCAGCCCCAGCATTTT. Its protein product is CASSLFSPGTGRASNQPQHF.

This chain links TRBV9 with TRBJ1-1; weak D call: TRBD1 (5 bases). The germline V gene encodes CDR1 SGDLS and CDR2 YYNGEE. Trimming removed 4 bases from V and 0 bases from J, with 13 bases in between. The CDR3 totals 15 residues. The chain's CDR3 is CASSTRGAMNTEAFF. The CDR3 region has the DNA TGTGCCAGCAGCACCCGAGGGGCAATGAACACTGAAGCTTTCTTT. The variable domain in full, completed from reference TRBV9 and TRBJ1-1, reads DSGVTQTPKHLITATGQRVTLRCSPRSGDLSVYWYQQSLDQGLQFLIQYYNGEERAKGNILERFSAQQFPDLHSELNLSSLELGDSALYFCASSTRGAMNTEAFFGQGTRLTVV.

This clone was seen a single time. This chain connects TRBV11-2 to TRBJ2-7; maybe TRBD1 (7 bases). With 4 bases removed from V and 1 base from J, the gap between germline ends came to 11 bases. The germline V gene encodes CDR1 SGHAT and CDR2 FQNNGV. The CDR3 is 14 residues long. CDR3 sequence (DNA): TGTGCCAGCAGCTACTCAGGGGGGTCCTACGAGCAGTACTTC. Translating gives CASSYSGGSYEQYF.

The genes are TRBV30 and TRBJ1-1; possibly TRBD1 for D (5 bases). The ends were cut back, 1 base at V and 5 bases at J, with 17 bases in the middle. CDR3 length equals 15 residues. Germline V lookup: CDR1 GTSNPN, CDR2 SVGIG (reference sequence). The CDR3 protein is CAWSEGLGVGTEAFF. CDR3 coding DNA: TGTGCCTGGAGTGAGGGCCTGGGGGTTGGAACTGAAGCTTTCTTT.

This chain uses TRBV6-6 with TRBJ2-1, with a tentative D call TRBD2 (6 bases). Germline values: CDR1 MNHNY, CDR2 SVGAGI (reference sequence). The CDR3 length is 11 residues. CDR3 loop: CVTSRDNEQFF. CDR3 DNA sequence: TGTGTCACTAGCAGAGACAATGAGCAGTTCTTC.

This clone has a single count. The chain has TRBV5-1 and TRBJ2-1; D perhaps matches TRBD2 (6 bases). The CDR3 consists of 14 residues. Looked up from germline, CDR1 is SGHRS and CDR2 is YFSETQ. V dropped 0 bases and J dropped 8 bases, with 12 bases sitting between them. CDR3 in amino acids: CASSLGGSGDEQFF. CDR3 in DNA: TGCGCCAGCAGCTTGGGTGGTAGCGGCGATGAGCAGTTCTTC.

V is TRBV6-5 and J is TRBJ2-3; no firm D call. This CDR3 is 16 amino acids long. Germline V gives CDR1 MNHEY, CDR2 SVGAGI. Trimming left V 0 bases short and J 0 bases short, with 10 bases between. The CDR3 DNA follows: TGTGCCAGCAGTTACTCGACCAGATCTAGCACAGATACGCAGTATTTT. It is translated as CASSYSTRSSTDTQYF.

The J gene is TRBJ2-7, the V gene TRBV27; TRBD1 aligns across 7 bases. This CDR3 contains 15 residues. Trimming took 7 bases from V and 2 from J; bases not matched to a gene: 11. Germline-derived CDR1 and CDR2 are MNHEY and SMNVEV (reference sequence). The CDR3 sequence is CASTRMTGLTYEQYF. In nucleotides, the CDR3 is TGTGCCAGCACTCGAATGACAGGGCTGACCTACGAGCAGTACTTC.

There are a few counts of this clone. The CDR3 DNA follows: TGTGCCAGCAGCTCTAACCGGGACAGCAGCAATCAGCCCCAGCATTTT. Its protein product is CASSSNRDSSNQPQHF. The chain employs TRBV7-9 and TRBJ1-5; TRBD1 matches 7 bases. CDR1 is SEHNR, CDR2 FQNEAQ, per germline (reference sequence). The junction had 7 bases not matched to a gene; V was cut back by 4 bases and J by 1 base. The CDR3 is made up of 16 amino acids. The full variable domain, rest sourced from reference TRBV7-9 and TRBJ1-5, is DTGVSQNPRHKITKRGQNVTFRCDPISEHNRLYWYRQTLGQGPEFLTYFQNEAQLEKSRLLSDRFSAERPKGSFSTLEIQRTEQGDSAMYLCASSSNRDSSNQPQHFGDGTRLSIL.

CDR3 in amino acids: CASSPASGTLNQPQHF. CDR3 DNA: TGTGCCAGCAGCCCAGCTTCAGGGACTCTCAATCAGCCCCAGCATTTT. The chain couples TRBV9 to TRBJ1-5, with D possibly being TRBD1 (5 bases). V gave up 4 bases and J gave up 3 bases, with 17 bases separating them. The CDR3 length is 16 residues. Germline CDR1 SGDLS, CDR2 YYNGEE.

The rearrangement joins TRBV7-2 to TRBJ1-1; D is ambiguous. The CDR3 is 15 residues long. V lost 3 bases and J lost 1, with 12 bases in between. Germline V lookup: CDR1 SGHTA, CDR2 FQGNSA. The CDR3 is CASSFIGISNTEAFF. The DNA for the CDR3 is TGTGCCAGCAGCTTTATAGGGATCTCGAACACTGAAGCTTTCTTT.

This clone was recorded a few times. This chain connects TRBV7-3 to TRBJ2-1; D gene uncertain. Trimming pared 1 base from V and 9 bases from J, leaving 10 bases between. The germline V gene encodes CDR1 SGHTA and CDR2 FQGTGA. The CDR3 length is 13 residues. CDR3 in DNA: TGTGCCAGCAGCTTAATGGGTCTTGGTGAGCAGTTCTTC. Translation gives CASSLMGLGEQFF. Supplemented by reference TRBV7-3 and TRBJ2-1, the full variable domain reads GAGVSQTPSNKVTEKGKYVELRCDPISGHTALYWYRQSLGQGPEFLIYFQGTGAADDSGLPNDRFFAVRPEGSVSTLKIQRTERGDSAVYLCASSLMGLGEQFFGPGTRLTVL.

This clone showed up just once. The V call is TRBV9, the J call TRBJ2-1, with D possibly TRBD2 on 6 matching bases. V shed 0 bases and J shed 5 bases, with 12 bases lying between them. CDR3 length: 15 amino acids. Germline V gives CDR1 SGDLS, CDR2 YYNGEE. The CDR3 here is CASSVVPRLDNEQFF. The CDR3 DNA reads TGTGCCAGCAGCGTAGTTCCAAGACTAGACAATGAGCAGTTCTTC.

The V and J genes are TRBV28 and TRBJ2-4; TRBD2 is a possible D gene (5 bases). CDR1 is MDHEN, CDR2 SYDVKM, per germline. The CDR3 is 16 residues long. Trimming cost V 3 bases and J 2 bases, with 14 bases left between them. The CDR3 loop reads CASSFVEGSTKNIQYF. CDR3 nucleotides: TGTGCCAGCAGTTTTGTAGAGGGATCAACCAAAAACATTCAGTACTTC.

The chain has TRBV5-3 and TRBJ2-1; the D gene is possibly TRBD2 (5 bases). TRBV5-3 is an ORF, with its function uncertain. With 6 bases removed from V and 2 bases from J, the gap between germline ends came to 12 bases. This CDR3 has 14 residues. DNA for the CDR3: TGTGCCAGAACGGCAATAGCGCCCTACAATGAGCAGTTCTTC. As protein: CARTAIAPYNEQFF.

This sequence joins TRBV4-2 and TRBJ2-3, with TRBD1 as a possible D gene (6 bases). Germline V gene sequence: CDR1 LGHNA, CDR2 YNFKEQ. This CDR3 has 15 residues. V lost 3 bases to trimming and J lost 2 bases, with 12 bases between them. DNA for the CDR3: TGTGCCAGCAGCCAGTGGACAGCCCTCACAGATACGCAGTATTTT. Its protein is CASSQWTALTDTQYF.

This chain uses TRBV28 with TRBJ2-3, with 11 bases lining up with TRBD2. This CDR3 comprises 17 residues. Unmatched junction bases numbered 8, after V lost 5 bases and J lost 1 base. Germline V gene lookup returns CDR1 MDHEN and CDR2 SYDVKM. CDR3 residues: CASSVSGRALGTDTQYF. CDR3 sequence (DNA): TGTGCCAGCAGTGTTAGCGGGAGGGCCCTTGGCACAGATACGCAGTATTTT.

The genes are TRBV9 and TRBJ2-7, with a weak D call TRBD2 (5 bases). V lost 3 bases, J lost 6 bases, and 13 bases lay in between. From germline, CDR1 is SGDLS and CDR2 YYNGEE. The CDR3 runs 13 residues. CDR3 in amino acids: CASSGSGRAEQYF. DNA for the CDR3: TGTGCCAGCAGCGGCAGTGGGCGGGCCGAGCAGTACTTC.

Notes on this clone: Other nucleotide sequences in the sample specify the same CDR3. This chain joins TRBV18 and TRBJ2-3; D gene ambiguous. V dropped 3 bases and J dropped 0 bases, with 1 base sitting between them. This CDR3 comprises 12 residues. Germline assignment: CDR1 KGHSH and CDR2 LQKENI. In DNA form, the CDR3 reads TGTGCCAGCTCACCTAGCACAGATACGCAGTATTTT. Encoded protein: CASSPSTDTQYF.